This T cell receptor beta chain was identified in a study of blood T cell repertoires in COVID-19. Original methodology: Nucleated cell number was recorded as an estimate derived from reference gene primer amplification. Method: immunoSEQ multiplex PCR; TCRdb's copy keeps in-frame clones and lacks some. V and J calls and clone size are given by that table; D and trimming were obtained from the DNA. The sample consists of 180,000 or so clones, around 83% of them appearing once. J lost 1 base, V lost 4 bases, and 10 bases had no gene match. This CDR3 spans 17 amino acids. Germline CDR1 is MDHEN and CDR2 is SYDVKM.

This chain connects TRBV28 to TRBJ1-5, with 7 bases that match TRBD1. Sequencing was carried out using peripheral blood. The origin of this receptor is a man younger than 30 with acute or convalescent COVID-19. The DNA of the CDR3 is TGTGCCAGCAGTTCCTTCTCGACAGGGTGGAGCAATCAGCCCCAGCATTTT. It translates to CASSSFSTGWSNQPQHF.